This T cell receptor beta chain comes out of a study of T cell clonality in common variable immunodeficiency. V gave up 4 bases and J gave up 2 bases; unmatched junction bases: 7. The length of the CDR3 is 15 residues. Germline V gene lookup returns CDR1 ENHRY and CDR2 SYGVKD. The method was immunoSEQ multiplex PCR; TCRdb's version includes in-frame clones alone and lacks a portion of them. The sample shows under 60,000 clones, no singletons; the ten largest hold 3% to 3.5%. This clone was observed at least ten times. The read finishes 3 residues shy of the CDR3 end, and the germline J gene is used to complete it.

The receptor was isolated from a person aged 18 to 70 in good health. Sequencing was performed on peripheral blood mononuclear cells. V usage is TRBV10-3 and J usage is TRBJ2-5; 7 bases agree with TRBD2. The CDR3 protein is CAISGGGSGQETQYF. The sequenced CDR3 bases are TGTGCCATCAGTGGGGGGGGTAGCGGACAAGAGACC.